This TCR beta chain was documented in a study of T cell repertoires in cytomegalovirus infection. Looking at the study overall: Recently identified HLA-C-restricted and well-studied HLA-B-restricted CMV epitopes were used. Indicated by public TCR beta signatures were CMV infection and matching HLA type. General study points: Using cumulative public TCR beta family frequency, the authors identified those who carried CMV together with the relevant HLA. CMV-specific TCR beta clonotypes restricted by HLA-C dominated the ex vivo response.

CDR3 length: 12 residues. CDR1 is SGHNT, CDR2 YYREEE, per germline (reference sequence). The V gene lost 5 bases and the J gene lost 5 bases, with 10 bases spanning the gap. TCRdb analysed the reads with MiXCR anew, one entry per CDR3 protein. Of around 340,000 distinct CDR3 sequences detected, under 35% appear once; the ten largest clones hold around 20%. Comment on this clonotype: Its antigen remains unidentified.

Material: cultured PBMCs, obtained from culture after CMV antigen stimulation. The TCR comes from a human donor in good health (CMV status not recorded). Some clones in this sample may be carry-over from other donors' samples. This chain links TRBV5-4 with TRBJ1-2; possibly TRBD1 for D (5 bases). The CDR3 region is CASRAGMYGYTF. The DNA of the CDR3 is TGTGCCAGCAGGGCAGGGATGTATGGCTACACCTTC.